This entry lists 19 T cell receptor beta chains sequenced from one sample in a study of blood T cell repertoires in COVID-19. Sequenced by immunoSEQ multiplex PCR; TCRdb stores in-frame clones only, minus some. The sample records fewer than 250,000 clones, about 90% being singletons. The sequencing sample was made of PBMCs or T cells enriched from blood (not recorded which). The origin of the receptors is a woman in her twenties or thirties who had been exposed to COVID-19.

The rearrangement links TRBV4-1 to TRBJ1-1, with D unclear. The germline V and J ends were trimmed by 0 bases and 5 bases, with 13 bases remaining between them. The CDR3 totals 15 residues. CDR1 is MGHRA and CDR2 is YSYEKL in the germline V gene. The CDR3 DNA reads TGCGCCAGCAGCCAAGAATTCGGCGAGGGAACTGAAGCTTTCTTT. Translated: CASSQEFGEGTEAFF.

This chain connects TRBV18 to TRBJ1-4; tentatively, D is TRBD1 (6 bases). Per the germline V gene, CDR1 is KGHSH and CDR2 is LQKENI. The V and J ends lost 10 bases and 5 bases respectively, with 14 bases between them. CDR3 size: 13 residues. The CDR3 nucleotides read TGTGCCACCTCTCAGGGGTGGAATGAAAAACTGTTTTTT. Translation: CATSQGWNEKLFF.

As DNA, the CDR3 is TGCGCCAGCAGCTTTTTTTCGTGGAACACTGAAGCTTTCTTT. It is translated as CASSFFSWNTEAFF. The chain combines TRBV5-1 with TRBJ1-1; D gene uncertain. Germline V gene sequence: CDR1 SGHRS, CDR2 YFSETQ. The CDR3 has 14 residues. V dropped 2 bases and J dropped 1 base, with 9 bases sitting between them.

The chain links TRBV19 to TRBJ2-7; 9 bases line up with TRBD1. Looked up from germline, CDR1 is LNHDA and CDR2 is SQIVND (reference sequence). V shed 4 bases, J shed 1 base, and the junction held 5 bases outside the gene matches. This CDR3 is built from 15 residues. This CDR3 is CASSKPGQGSYEQYF. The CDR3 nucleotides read TGTGCCAGTAGTAAACCGGGACAGGGATCCTACGAGCAGTACTTC.

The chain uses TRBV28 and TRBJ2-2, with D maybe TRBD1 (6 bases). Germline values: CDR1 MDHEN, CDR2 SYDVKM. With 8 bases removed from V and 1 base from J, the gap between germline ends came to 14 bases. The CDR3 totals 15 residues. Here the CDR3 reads CASVRARGNTGELFF. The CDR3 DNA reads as TGTGCCAGCGTAAGGGCCAGGGGGAACACCGGGGAGCTGTTTTTT.

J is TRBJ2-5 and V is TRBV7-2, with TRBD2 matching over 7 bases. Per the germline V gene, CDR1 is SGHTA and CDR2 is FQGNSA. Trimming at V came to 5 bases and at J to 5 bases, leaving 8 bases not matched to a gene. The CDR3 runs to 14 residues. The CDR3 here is CASSRSSGWETQYF. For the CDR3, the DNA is TGTGCCAGCAGCCGTAGTAGCGGGTGGGAGACCCAGTACTTC.

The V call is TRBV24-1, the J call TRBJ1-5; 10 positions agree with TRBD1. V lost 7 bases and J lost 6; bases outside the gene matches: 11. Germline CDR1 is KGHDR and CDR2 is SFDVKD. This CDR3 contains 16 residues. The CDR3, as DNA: TGTGCCACCAGAATCAGGGGGGACAGGGGCCTTCAGCCCCAGCATTTT. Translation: CATRIRGDRGLQPQHF.

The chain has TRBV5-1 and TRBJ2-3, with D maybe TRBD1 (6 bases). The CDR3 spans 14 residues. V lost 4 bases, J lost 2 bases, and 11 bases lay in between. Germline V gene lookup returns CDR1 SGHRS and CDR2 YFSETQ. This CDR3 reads CASSPGQHTDTQYF. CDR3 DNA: TGCGCCAGCAGCCCCGGACAGCACACAGATACGCAGTATTTT.

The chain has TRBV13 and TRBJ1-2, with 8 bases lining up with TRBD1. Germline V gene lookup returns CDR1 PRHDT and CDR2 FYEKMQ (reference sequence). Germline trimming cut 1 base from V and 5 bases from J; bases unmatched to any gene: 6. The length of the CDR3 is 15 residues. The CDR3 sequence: CASSLVLGQEYGYTF. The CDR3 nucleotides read TGTGCCAGCAGCTTAGTATTGGGACAGGAGTATGGCTACACCTTC.

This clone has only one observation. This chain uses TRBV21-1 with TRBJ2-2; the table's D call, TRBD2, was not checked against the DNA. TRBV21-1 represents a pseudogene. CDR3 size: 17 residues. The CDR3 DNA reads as TGTGCCAGCAGCAAGGAAGGCGGGCAGGTCCACACCGGGGAGCTGTTTTTT. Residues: CASSKEGGQVHTGELFF.

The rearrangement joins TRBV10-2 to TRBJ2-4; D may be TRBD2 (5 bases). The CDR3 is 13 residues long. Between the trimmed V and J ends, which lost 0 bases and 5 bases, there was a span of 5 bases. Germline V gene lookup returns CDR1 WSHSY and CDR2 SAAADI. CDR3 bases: TGCGCCAGCAGTGAGTCGCGGGAAAACATTCAGTACTTC. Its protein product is CASSESRENIQYF.

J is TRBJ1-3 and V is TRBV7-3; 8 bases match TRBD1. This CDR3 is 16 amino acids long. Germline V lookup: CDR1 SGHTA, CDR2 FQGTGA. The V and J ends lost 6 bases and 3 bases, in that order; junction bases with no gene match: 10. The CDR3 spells CASSPSDRGHGNTIYF. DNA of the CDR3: TGTGCCAGCAGTCCTTCCGACAGGGGACATGGAAACACCATATATTTT.

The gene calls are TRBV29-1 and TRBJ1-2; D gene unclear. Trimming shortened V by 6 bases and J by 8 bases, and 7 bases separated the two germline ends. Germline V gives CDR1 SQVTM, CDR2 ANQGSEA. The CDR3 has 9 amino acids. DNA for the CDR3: TGCAGCGTGACTGCGGGCTACACCTTC. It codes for CSVTAGYTF. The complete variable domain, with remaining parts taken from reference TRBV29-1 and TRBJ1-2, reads SAVISQKPSRDICQRGTSLTIQCQVDSQVTMMFWYRQQPGQSLTLIATANQGSEATYESGFVIDKFPISRPNLTFSTLTVSNMSPEDSSIYLCSVTAGYTFGSGTRLTVV.

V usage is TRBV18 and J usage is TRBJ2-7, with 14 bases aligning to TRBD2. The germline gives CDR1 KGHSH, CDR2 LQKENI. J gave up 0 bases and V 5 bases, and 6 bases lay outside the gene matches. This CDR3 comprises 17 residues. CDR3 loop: CASSTGLAGGPSYEQYF. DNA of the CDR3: TGTGCCAGCTCAACCGGACTAGCGGGAGGCCCCTCCTACGAGCAGTACTTC.

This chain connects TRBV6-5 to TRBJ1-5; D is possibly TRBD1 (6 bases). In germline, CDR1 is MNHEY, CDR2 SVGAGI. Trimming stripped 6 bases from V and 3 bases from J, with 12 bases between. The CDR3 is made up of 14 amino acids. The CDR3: CASSYTGPNQPQHF. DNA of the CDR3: TGTGCCAGCAGCTACACAGGGCCCAATCAGCCCCAGCATTTT.

CDR3 amino acids: CASTNRGGANPGRYGYTF. CDR3 sequence (DNA): TGTGCCAGCACTAATAGGGGGGGGGCAAACCCTGGCCGCTATGGCTACACCTTC. This rearrangement joins TRBV27 to TRBJ1-2; D might be TRBD1 (6 bases). In germline, CDR1 is MNHEY, CDR2 SMNVEV (reference sequence). Trimming left V 7 bases short and J 4 bases short, with 28 bases between. The length of the CDR3 is 18 residues.

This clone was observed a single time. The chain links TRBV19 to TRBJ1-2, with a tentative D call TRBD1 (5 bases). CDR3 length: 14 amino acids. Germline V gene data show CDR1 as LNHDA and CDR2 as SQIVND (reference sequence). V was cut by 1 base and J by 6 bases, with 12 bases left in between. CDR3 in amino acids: CASSIAGRAHGYTF. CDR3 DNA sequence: TGTGCCAGTAGTATAGCAGGGAGGGCCCATGGCTACACCTTC.

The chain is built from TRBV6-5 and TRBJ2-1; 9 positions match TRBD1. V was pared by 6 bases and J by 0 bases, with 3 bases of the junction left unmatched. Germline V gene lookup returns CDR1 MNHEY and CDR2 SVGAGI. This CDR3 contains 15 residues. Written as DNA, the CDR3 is TGTGCCAGCAGCCCGACAGGGGGCTCCTACAATGAGCAGTTCTTC. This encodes CASSPTGGSYNEQFF.

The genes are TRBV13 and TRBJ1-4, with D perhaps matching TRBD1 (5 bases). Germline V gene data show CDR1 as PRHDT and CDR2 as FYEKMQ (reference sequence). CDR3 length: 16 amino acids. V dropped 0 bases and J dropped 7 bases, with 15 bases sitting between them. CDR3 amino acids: CASSLGGQSPTEKLFF. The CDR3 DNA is TGTGCCAGCAGCTTAGGGGGGCAGAGCCCTACTGAAAAACTGTTTTTT.